These 18 T cell receptor beta chains were sequenced from one sample in a study of beta chain features in type 1 diabetes. Of the isolated RNA, all was reverse transcribed, and so the sequenced material was expressed TCRB transcripts. Sequencing was performed with immunoSEQ multiplex PCR; in TCRdb, only in-frame clones are kept and a portion is missing. The sample shows nearly 350,000 clones, 8% of them seen only once. The source material was central memory CD4+ T cells from blood. These receptors all stem from a woman aged 18-35 years in good health.

The chain links TRBV7-3 to TRBJ2-7; D might be TRBD2 (5 bases). The CDR3 extends over 13 amino acids. V was cut by 6 bases and J by 7 bases, with 16 bases left in between. The germline CDR1 and CDR2 sequences are SGHTA and FQGTGA. The CDR3 sequence: CASSLGWESEQYF. The CDR3 DNA follows: TGTGCCAGCAGTTTGGGTTGGGAGAGTGAGCAGTACTTC.

This sequence joins TRBV6-5 and TRBJ1-2; no reliable D call. Per the germline V gene, CDR1 is MNHEY and CDR2 is SVGAGI. V lost 0 bases and J lost 0, with 8 bases in between. The CDR3 extends over 15 amino acids. CDR3 nucleotides: TGTGCCAGCAGTTACTCCGGCAATACTAACTATGGCTACACCTTC. Translated: CASSYSGNTNYGYTF.

This clone was counted a few times. V is TRBV6-1 and J is TRBJ2-7; perhaps TRBD1 as D (5 bases). Trimming removed 8 bases from V and 0 bases from J, with 14 bases in between. Per the germline V gene, CDR1 is MNHNS and CDR2 is SASEGT. The CDR3 is made up of 14 amino acids. The CDR3 DNA sequence: TGTGCCAGCCGGCTACAGGCCCGCTCCTACGAGCAGTACTTC. Protein: CASRLQARSYEQYF.

The V gene is TRBV6-5, the J gene TRBJ2-2, with D perhaps TRBD1 (5 bases). Trimming shortened V by 6 bases and J by 6 bases, and 14 bases separated the two germline ends. The CDR3 loop spans 14 amino acids. Germline CDR1 MNHEY, CDR2 SVGAGI. The CDR3 protein is CASRPDWGAGELFF. The CDR3 nucleotides are TGTGCCAGCAGGCCCGACTGGGGCGCCGGGGAGCTGTTTTTT.

J is TRBJ2-1 and V is TRBV29-1; the match to TRBD2 covers 7 bases. Germline CDR1 reads SQVTM; CDR2 reads ANQGSEA. V was pared by 3 bases and J by 6 bases, with 2 bases of the junction left unmatched. The CDR3 has 12 residues. CDR3 bases: TGCAGCGTTGAGCGCGGGAGCAATGAGCAGTTCTTC. This translates into CSVERGSNEQFF.

This clone came up once. The sample has other DNA sequences that encode this CDR3 too. This chain joins TRBV11-3 and TRBJ2-7, with 8 positions matching TRBD2. From germline, CDR1 is SGHNT and CDR2 YENEEA. The CDR3 consists of 14 residues. J gave up 2 bases and V 3 bases, and 3 bases lay outside the gene matches. The chain's CDR3 is CASSLIAGPYEQYF. CDR3 in DNA: TGTGCCAGCAGCTTGATAGCGGGACCCTACGAGCAGTACTTC.

The chain is built from TRBV29-1 and TRBJ2-3, with no clear D. The V gene lost 3 bases and the J gene lost 7 bases, with 8 bases spanning the gap. The CDR3 totals 11 residues. Germline CDR1 SQVTM, CDR2 ANQGSEA. The CDR3 region has the DNA TGCAGCGTTGACTGGGAAAATACGCAGTATTTT. This translates into CSVDWENTQYF.

This clone occurred a few times. The V call is TRBV5-1, the J call TRBJ1-4; 8 bases match TRBD1. Trimming removed 0 bases from V and 3 bases from J; junction bases left unmatched: 4. CDR3 length: 16 amino acids. Germline V gene data show CDR1 as SGHRS and CDR2 as YFSETQ. CDR3 loop: CASSLGQGPANEKLFF. The DNA for the CDR3 is TGCGCCAGCAGCTTGGGACAGGGGCCGGCTAATGAAAAACTGTTTTTT.

This clone was counted only a few times. The rearrangement links TRBV6-5 to TRBJ1-2, with no clear D. Germline lookup yields CDR1 MNHEY and CDR2 SVGAGI. V lost 9 bases, J lost 0 bases, and 17 bases lay in between. The CDR3 runs 15 residues. The CDR3 sequence: CARLQGLPTNYGYTF. CDR3 coding DNA: TGTGCCAGACTACAAGGGCTTCCAACTAACTATGGCTACACCTTC.

This clone was seen a few times. This sequence joins TRBV10-3 and TRBJ2-1, with 13 bases identical to TRBD2. With V trimmed by 5 bases and J by 6 bases, 7 bases remained unmatched. The CDR3 extends over 16 amino acids. Germline V gives CDR1 ENHRY, CDR2 SYGVKD. CDR3 amino acids: CAISLWTSGSGNEQFF. The CDR3 DNA reads as TGTGCCATCAGTCTCTGGACTAGCGGGAGTGGCAATGAGCAGTTCTTC.

This clone was detected only a few times. The rearrangement links TRBV6-5 to TRBJ1-2; no reliable D call. CDR3 length: 12 residues. With 5 bases removed from V and 6 bases from J, the gap between germline ends came to 10 bases. Per germline, CDR1 MNHEY and CDR2 SVGAGI. The CDR3 DNA follows: TGTGCCAGCAGTAGCCCCGGGGATGGCTACACCTTC. Its translation is CASSSPGDGYTF.

This CDR3 reads CASSLQGARETQYF. The DNA of the CDR3 is TGTGCCAGCAGTCTCCAGGGGGCCAGGGAGACCCAGTACTTC. The chain joins TRBV2 to TRBJ2-5; 8 bases line up with TRBD1. The J segment lost 5 bases and the V segment lost 5 bases, leaving 7 bases of the junction unmatched. Germline V lookup: CDR1 SNHLY, CDR2 FYNNEI. This CDR3 has 14 residues.

V usage is TRBV11-2 and J usage is TRBJ2-5; tentatively, D is TRBD2 (6 bases). Trimming took 1 base from V and 4 from J, leaving 19 bases between them. CDR1 SGHAT and CDR2 FQNNGV come from the germline V gene. This CDR3 is built from 17 residues. The CDR3 loop reads CASSLVTGAQRVETQYF. The CDR3 nucleotides are TGTGCCAGCAGCTTAGTAACGGGAGCACAAAGGGTAGAGACCCAGTACTTC.

This clone was recorded many times. V is TRBV7-9 and J is TRBJ2-3; 11 bases map to TRBD2. The length of the CDR3 is 16 residues. Germline V gives CDR1 SEHNR, CDR2 FQNEAQ (reference sequence). The junction had 4 bases not matched to a gene; V was cut back by 0 bases and J by 5 bases. CDR3: CASSLAGLAGGDTQYF. The CDR3 nucleotides are TGTGCCAGCAGCTTAGCAGGTCTAGCGGGAGGAGATACGCAGTATTTT.

This clone was detected only a few times. This CDR3 is also generated by other DNA sequences in the sample. The V and J genes are TRBV27 and TRBJ1-2; possible D gene TRBD1, 5 bases. The CDR3 consists of 13 residues. V gave up 3 bases and J gave up 7 bases, with 12 bases separating them. The germline CDR1 and CDR2 sequences are MNHEY and SMNVEV (reference sequence). CDR3 DNA: TGTGCCAGCAGTTTTGGGCAGGGTGGTGGCTACACCTTC. Amino acid sequence: CASSFGQGGGYTF.

This clone was counted a few times. The chain is built from TRBV29-1 and TRBJ1-3; D ambiguous. Per germline, CDR1 SQVTM and CDR2 ANQGSEA. V lost 4 bases and J lost 4, with 11 bases in between. The CDR3 loop spans 13 amino acids. CDR3 sequence reads: CSVAAVGGNTIYF. The CDR3 region has the DNA TGCAGCGTTGCCGCGGTGGGAGGAAACACCATATATTTT.

The table lists this clone with a few counts. The V and J genes are TRBV28 and TRBJ1-1; possible D gene TRBD1, 6 bases. V dropped 6 bases and J dropped 3 bases, with 11 bases sitting between them. Germline-derived CDR1 and CDR2 are MDHEN and SYDVKM. The CDR3 is 13 residues long. The CDR3 sequence is CASSIGGYTEAFF. The CDR3 nucleotides are TGTGCCAGCAGCATCGGGGGCTACACTGAAGCTTTCTTT. The full variable domain, rest sourced from reference TRBV28 and TRBJ1-1, is DVKVTQSSRYLVKRTGEKVFLECVQDMDHENMFWYRQDPGLGLRLIYFSYDVKMKEKGDIPEGYSVSREKKERFSLILESASTNQTSMYLCASSIGGYTEAFFGQGTRLTVV.

About this clone itself: The same CDR3 arises from other DNA sequences in this sample as well. This chain links TRBV7-2 with TRBJ2-5; D gene uncertain. CDR1 SGHTA and CDR2 FQGNSA come from the germline V gene. The CDR3 spans 13 residues. V was cut by 2 bases and J by 5 bases, with 9 bases left in between. In nucleotides, the CDR3 is TGTGCCAGCAGCTTATCACTGGGGGAGACCCAGTACTTC. Amino acids: CASSLSLGETQYF.